This T cell receptor (beta chain) was observed in a study of blood T cells in healthy people across ages. The study's findings and limits: Comparison with aged donors showed that long-lived donors had more naive CD4+ cells and higher diversity. Researchers judged that diversity estimates from one million T cells fell short of true values.

Using a J-beta primer mix together with a sample-barcoded 5' primer, a second PCR was run for about 6 to 12 cycles. Every molecule of cDNA carried a tag from a template-switch adaptor with 12 random nucleotides. TCRdb redid the calling of the 5' RACE reads with MiXCR, one entry per CDR3 protein. This sample has hundreds of thousands of distinct CDR3 sequences; roughly 29% occur once, and the top ten carry over 25%. About this clonotype: The antigen remains unidentified. A read error may account for a junction end that differs from germline.

The CDR3 length is 13 residues. The germline gives CDR1 SSHAT, CDR2 FNYEAQ (reference sequence). The specimen was blood. The chain has TRBV7-7 and TRBJ2-5, with D possibly being TRBD2 (5 bases). The J call may be in error: the DNA end matches TRBJ2-1 better. This receptor was obtained from a woman aged 70-85 years in good health. This CDR3 reads CASSFRENNEQFF. CDR3 nucleotides: TGTGCTAGCAGCTTTAGGGAGAACAATGAGCAGTTCTTC.